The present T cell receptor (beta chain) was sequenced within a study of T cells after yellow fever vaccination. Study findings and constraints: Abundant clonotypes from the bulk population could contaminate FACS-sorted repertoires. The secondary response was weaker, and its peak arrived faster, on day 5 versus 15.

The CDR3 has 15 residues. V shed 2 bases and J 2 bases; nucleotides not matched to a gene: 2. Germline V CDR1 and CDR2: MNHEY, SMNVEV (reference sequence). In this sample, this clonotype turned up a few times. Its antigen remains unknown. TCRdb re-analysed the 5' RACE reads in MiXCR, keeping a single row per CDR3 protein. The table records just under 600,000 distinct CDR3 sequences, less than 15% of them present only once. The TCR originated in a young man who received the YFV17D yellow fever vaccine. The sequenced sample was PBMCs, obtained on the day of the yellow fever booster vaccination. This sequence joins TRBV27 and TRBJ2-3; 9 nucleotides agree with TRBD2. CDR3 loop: CASSLVAGVTDTQYF. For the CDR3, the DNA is TGTGCCAGCAGTTTAGTAGCGGGAGTCACAGATACGCAGTATTTT.